This T cell receptor (beta chain) was found in a study of blood T cell repertoires in COVID-19. Study-wide background: The United States, Italy and Spain provided the acute and convalescent COVID-19 samples. T cells, B-cell-depleted T cells, or PBMCs provided the cDNA or gDNA that served as material.

Generated by immunoSEQ multiplex PCR, the TCRdb table keeps only in-frame clones and is missing some. The sample records some 110,000 clones, around 80% being singletons. This receptor was identified in a man aged 50-59 years with acute or convalescent COVID-19. Source material: peripheral blood.

CDR3 protein: CASSGRKSGGDNPYEQYF. CDR3 bases: TGTGCCAGCAGTGGCCGTAAGAGCGGGGGGGATAATCCCTACGAGCAGTACTTC. The V call is TRBV2, the J call TRBJ2-7, with 10 nucleotides matching TRBD2. The CDR3 length is 18 residues. Per germline, CDR1 SNHLY and CDR2 FYNNEI. Trimming at V came to 4 bases and at J to 2 bases, leaving 14 bases not matched to a gene.